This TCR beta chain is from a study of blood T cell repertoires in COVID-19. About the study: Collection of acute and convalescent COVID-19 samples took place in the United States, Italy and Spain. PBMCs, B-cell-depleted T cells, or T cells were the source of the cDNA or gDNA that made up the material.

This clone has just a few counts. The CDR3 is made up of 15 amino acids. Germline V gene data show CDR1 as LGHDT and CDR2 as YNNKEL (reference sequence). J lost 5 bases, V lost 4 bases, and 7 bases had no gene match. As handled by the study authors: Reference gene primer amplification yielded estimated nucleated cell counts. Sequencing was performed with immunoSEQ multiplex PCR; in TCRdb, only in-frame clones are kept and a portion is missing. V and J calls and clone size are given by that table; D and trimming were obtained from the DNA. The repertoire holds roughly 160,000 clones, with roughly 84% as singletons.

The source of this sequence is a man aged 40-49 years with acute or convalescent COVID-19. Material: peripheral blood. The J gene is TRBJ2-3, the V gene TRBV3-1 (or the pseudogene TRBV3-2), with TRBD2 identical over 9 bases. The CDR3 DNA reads TGTGCCAGCAGCCGCGGGACTAGCTGGGAAGATACGCAGTATTTT. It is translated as CASSRGTSWEDTQYF.